One sample yielded the 26 T cell receptor beta chains listed below, sequenced in a study of early T cells in non-severe SARS-CoV-2 infection. TCRdb re-derived calls from the 5' RACE reads in MiXCR, one entry per CDR3 protein. The table records more than 75,000 distinct CDR3 sequences, 14% of them present only once. The sample comprised whole blood. Receptor source: an adult who was a healthcare worker with PCR-confirmed SARS-CoV-2 infection or an uninfected control (not recorded which).

This clonotype was detected a few times. V and J are TRBV28 and TRBJ2-5, with TRBD2 matching 7 bases. The CDR3 is 16 residues long. V lost 3 bases to trimming and J lost 1 base; unmatched junction nucleotides: 8. Germline V lookup: CDR1 MDHEN, CDR2 SYDVKM. The DNA for the CDR3 is TGTGCCAGCAGTTTGGGGTGGGCTAGCGGCCAAGAGACCCAGTACTTC. It is translated as CASSLGWASGQETQYF.

This sequence joins TRBV9 and TRBJ1-2; 7 nucleotides agree with TRBD1. Germline V CDR1 and CDR2: SGDLS, YYNGEE. The length of the CDR3 is 15 residues. The ends lost 4 bases at V and 4 bases at J; junction bases unmatched: 10. CDR3 DNA: TGTGCCAGCAGCCCAGGTCTGGACAGGCTCTATGGCTACACCTTC. Translated, it gives CASSPGLDRLYGYTF.

This sequence joins TRBV29-1 and TRBJ2-7, with D possibly TRBD1 on 6 matching bases. This CDR3 is built from 12 residues. V was shortened by 5 bases and J by 2 bases, with 10 bases between the two germline ends. CDR1 and CDR2 (germline): SQVTM, ANQGSEA. As DNA, the CDR3 is TGCAGCGTTACGACAGGTACCTACGAGCAGTACTTC. It encodes CSVTTGTYEQYF.

In this sample, this clonotype turned up many times. The chain carries TRBV10-2 and TRBJ2-1; D not certain. V gave up 2 bases and J gave up 0 bases, with 8 bases separating them. CDR1 WSHSY and CDR2 SAAADI come from the germline V gene. The CDR3 sequence is 15 residues long. This CDR3 is CASSERRNSYNEQFF. The CDR3 DNA reads TGCGCCAGCAGTGAGAGGAGAAACTCCTACAATGAGCAGTTCTTC.

This clonotype was picked up a small number of times. V and J are TRBV29-1 and TRBJ2-7; either TRBD1 or TRBD2 may supply D (5 bases each). This CDR3 region has 13 residues. Germline CDR1 SQVTM, CDR2 ANQGSEA. V was pared by 5 bases and J by 0 bases, with 11 bases between. The DNA of the CDR3 is TGCAGCGTTCCGGGACGGTACTCCTACGAGCAGTACTTC. Its protein is CSVPGRYSYEQYF.

This clonotype was counted a few times. The chain uses TRBV6-2 or TRBV6-3 and TRBJ2-3; possibly TRBD1 or TRBD2 for D (5 bases each). The ends were cut back, 6 bases at V and 9 bases at J, with 19 bases in the middle. This CDR3 spans 14 amino acids. Germline V gives CDR1 MNHEY, CDR2 SVGEGT. The CDR3 reads CASSFRDGLRTQYF. CDR3 nucleotides: TGTGCCAGCAGCTTCCGGGACGGCCTCCGGACGCAGTATTTT.

This clonotype was observed a few times. V and J are TRBV2 and TRBJ2-1; 11 bases match TRBD1. CDR1 is SNHLY, CDR2 FYNNEI, per germline. The CDR3 loop spans 14 amino acids. With V trimmed by 6 bases and J by 8 bases, 6 bases remained unmatched. Here the CDR3 DNA reads TGTGCCAGCAGAGTCGGACAGGGGGCGGATGAGCAGTTCTTC. This encodes CASRVGQGADEQFF.

This clonotype was picked up a small number of times. The chain has TRBV5-1 and TRBJ2-1, with D possibly being TRBD2 (6 bases). The germline V gene has CDR1 SGHRS and CDR2 YFSETQ. CDR3 length equals 15 residues. V was pared by 5 bases and J by 4 bases, with 16 bases between. CDR3 sequence reads: CASRVGLTGYNEQFF. CDR3 in DNA: TGCGCCAGCAGGGTGGGACTTACGGGGTACAATGAGCAGTTCTTC.

This clonotype has only a few counts. CDR3 sequence: CASSRTAIYGYTF. The CDR3 nucleotides are TGTGCCAGCAGCCGGACGGCAATCTATGGCTACACCTTC. V gene TRBV6-5 combines with J gene TRBJ1-2, with D unclear. CDR3 size: 13 residues. V was trimmed by 6 bases and J by 4 bases, leaving 12 bases between them. Per germline, CDR1 MNHEY and CDR2 SVGAGI.

Many counts were recorded for this clonotype. This chain joins TRBV30 and TRBJ2-2; D may be TRBD1 (6 bases). Trimming took 1 base from V and 6 from J, leaving 12 bases between them. Germline V CDR1 and CDR2: GTSNPN, SVGIG (reference sequence). This CDR3 is built from 14 residues. The CDR3 DNA follows: TGTGCCTGGAGTGGGCAGGGGCGCGCCGGGGAGCTGTTTTTT. Encoded protein: CAWSGQGRAGELFF.

This clonotype was observed a handful of times. This chain connects TRBV3-1 to TRBJ1-1; maybe TRBD1 (6 bases). V lost 4 bases, J lost 0 bases, and 9 bases lay in between. CDR1 and CDR2 from the germline V gene are LGHDT and YNNKEL (reference sequence). The CDR3 spans 14 residues. This CDR3 reads CASSLWTVNTEAFF. CDR3 bases: TGTGCCAGCAGCCTATGGACAGTGAACACTGAAGCTTTCTTT. The whole variable domain, remainder taken from reference TRBV3-1 and TRBJ1-1, is DTAVSQTPKYLVTQMGNDKSIKCEQNLGHDTMYWYKQDSKKFLKIMFSYNNKELIINETVPNRFSPKSPDKAHLNLHINSLELGDSAVYFCASSLWTVNTEAFFGQGTRLTVV.

This clonotype was recorded many times. V is TRBV14 and J is TRBJ1-1; D gene uncertain. The CDR3 contains 14 residues. V was cut by 1 base and J by 2 bases, with 8 bases left in between. Germline CDR1 SGHDN, CDR2 FVKESK. The CDR3 DNA reads TGTGCCAGCAGCCAAGTCTCTCTAAACACTGAAGCTTTCTTT. As protein: CASSQVSLNTEAFF.

This clonotype was seen more than once but under ten times. This chain uses TRBV18 with TRBJ1-2, with unresolved D. The CDR3 is 12 residues long. The germline V and J ends were trimmed by 3 bases and 8 bases, with 10 bases remaining between them. Germline V gene data show CDR1 as KGHSH and CDR2 as LQKENI. CDR3 bases: TGTGCCAGCTCACCGGTGCCTGAGGGCTACACCTTC. Its translation: CASSPVPEGYTF.

The chain recombines TRBV12-3 or TRBV12-4 with TRBJ2-2, with D perhaps matching TRBD2 (5 bases). V was trimmed by 8 bases and J by 6 bases, leaving 7 bases between them. The CDR3 extends over 11 amino acids. CDR3 sequence: CASRDPGELFF. CDR3 in DNA: TGTGCCAGCCGGGATCCCGGGGAGCTGTTTTTT.

This clonotype has more than one count but fewer than ten. The CDR3 here is CASSFNPGSNEKLFF. CDR3 sequence (DNA): TGTGCCAGCAGCTTTAACCCTGGATCTAATGAAAAACTGTTTTTT. The chain is built from TRBV7-2 and TRBJ1-4; D unclear. CDR1 SGHTA and CDR2 FQGNSA come from the germline V gene. The CDR3 loop spans 15 amino acids. The V end lost 3 bases, the J end lost 3 bases, and 11 bases lay between the germline ends.

The V gene is TRBV7-9, the J gene TRBJ1-2; TRBD1 matches 10 bases. Per germline, CDR1 SEHNR and CDR2 FQNEAQ (reference sequence). Unmatched junction bases numbered 5, after V lost 5 bases and J lost 8 bases. This CDR3 has 13 residues. The CDR3 loop reads CASSIGTGDGYTF. CDR3 nucleotides: TGTGCCAGCAGCATAGGGACAGGGGACGGCTACACCTTC.

This clonotype was detected only a few times. The chain joins TRBV6-4 to TRBJ2-1; D is uncertain. V was clipped by 5 bases and J by 4 bases, with 9 bases between them. The CDR3 length is 13 residues. Germline V gives CDR1 MRHNA, CDR2 SNTAGT. The CDR3 DNA is TGTGCCAGCAGTCAGGCGAGGTACAATGAGCAGTTCTTC. Its translation: CASSQARYNEQFF.

The V call is TRBV19, the J call TRBJ2-7; D unresolved. Germline assignment: CDR1 LNHDA and CDR2 SQIVND (reference sequence). With 0 bases removed from V and 4 bases from J, the gap between germline ends came to 7 bases. This CDR3 region has 13 residues. CDR3 region: CASSIEGQYEQYF. The CDR3 DNA follows: TGTGCCAGTAGTATAGAAGGGCAGTACGAGCAGTACTTC. The full variable domain, rest sourced from reference TRBV19 and TRBJ2-7, is DGGITQSPKYLFRKEGQNVTLSCEQNLNHDAMYWYRQDPGQGLRLIYYSQIVNDFQKGDIAEGYSVSREKKESFPLTVTSAQKNPTAFYLCASSIEGQYEQYFGPGTRLTVT.

This clonotype was observed a handful of times. The CDR3 DNA reads as TGCAGCGTTACGCCAGGGGGCTCGAACACTGAAGCTTTCTTT. Translating gives CSVTPGGSNTEAFF. The rearrangement uses TRBV29-1 and TRBJ1-1; 8 bases are shared with TRBD1. This CDR3 has 14 residues. J lost 1 base, V lost 5 bases, and 6 bases had no gene match. The germline gives CDR1 SQVTM, CDR2 ANQGSEA.

This clonotype was found many times. The rearrangement joins TRBV11-2 to TRBJ2-1, with 9 bases fitting TRBD2. CDR1 and CDR2 (germline): SGHAT, FQNNGV. This CDR3 contains 18 residues. With 0 bases clipped from V and 6 bases from J, the junction kept 12 bases outside the gene matches. The CDR3 DNA follows: TGTGCCAGCAGCTTAGATGAGCGGGGGGCCGCAGGAACCAATGAGCAGTTCTTC. Encoded protein: CASSLDERGAAGTNEQFF.

This clonotype was detected many times. This chain uses TRBV6-6 with TRBJ2-7; D possibly corresponds to TRBD2 (5 bases). With 5 bases removed from V and 5 bases from J, the gap between germline ends came to 10 bases. The V gene's germline CDR1 is MNHNY and CDR2 SVGAGI (reference sequence). The CDR3 is made up of 12 amino acids. The CDR3 loop reads CASSREGHEQYF. CDR3 nucleotide sequence: TGTGCCAGCAGTCGCGAGGGCCACGAGCAGTACTTC.

This clonotype has more than one count but fewer than ten. The gene calls are TRBV20-1 and TRBJ2-1; D unresolved. The CDR3 length is 15 residues. Trimming pared 2 bases from V and 0 bases from J, leaving 11 bases between. Germline CDR1 reads DFQATT; CDR2 reads SNEGSKA (reference sequence). The CDR3 nucleotides are TGCAGTGCTAGATCCAGTTCGAGCTCCTACAATGAGCAGTTCTTC. Amino acids: CSARSSSSSYNEQFF.

This rearrangement joins TRBV30 to TRBJ2-1; D remains ambiguous. V dropped 2 bases and J dropped 6 bases, with 17 bases sitting between them. This CDR3 has 15 residues. The germline CDR1 and CDR2 sequences are GTSNPN and SVGIG (reference sequence). This chain's CDR3 is CAWSNSARQANEQFF. Here the CDR3 DNA reads TGTGCCTGGAGTAACTCTGCTCGGCAGGCCAATGAGCAGTTCTTC.

V gene TRBV28 combines with J gene TRBJ1-1; 9 bases are a match to TRBD1. Germline trimming cut 4 bases from V and 4 bases from J; bases unmatched to any gene: 10. Per the germline V gene, CDR1 is MDHEN and CDR2 is SYDVKM. The CDR3 has 16 residues. CDR3 residues: CASSSGMDRGFTEAFF. The CDR3 DNA sequence: TGTGCCAGCAGTTCCGGGATGGACAGGGGATTCACTGAAGCTTTCTTT.

This clonotype came up many times. This chain links TRBV18 with TRBJ2-1; D gene uncertain. CDR1 is KGHSH, CDR2 LQKENI, per germline. V dropped 3 bases and J dropped 8 bases, with 11 bases sitting between them. This CDR3 has 13 residues. CDR3 in DNA: TGTGCCAGCTCACCGTGGCAGGACCATGAGCAGTTCTTC. It codes for CASSPWQDHEQFF. The full variable domain, completed using reference TRBV18 and TRBJ2-1, is NAGVMQNPRHLVRRRGQEARLRCSPMKGHSHVYWYRQLPEEGLKFMVYLQKENIIDESGMPKERFSAEFPKEGPSILRIQQVVRGDSAAYFCASSPWQDHEQFFGPGTRLTVL.

This clonotype appeared a few times. V is TRBV20-1 and J is TRBJ1-1, with 8 bases lining up with TRBD1. Germline-derived CDR1 and CDR2 are DFQATT and SNEGSKA (reference sequence). The CDR3 contains 11 residues. The CDR3 sequence: CSPGQGGGFFF. DNA for the CDR3: TGCAGCCCCGGACAGGGCGGGGGTTTTTTCTTT.